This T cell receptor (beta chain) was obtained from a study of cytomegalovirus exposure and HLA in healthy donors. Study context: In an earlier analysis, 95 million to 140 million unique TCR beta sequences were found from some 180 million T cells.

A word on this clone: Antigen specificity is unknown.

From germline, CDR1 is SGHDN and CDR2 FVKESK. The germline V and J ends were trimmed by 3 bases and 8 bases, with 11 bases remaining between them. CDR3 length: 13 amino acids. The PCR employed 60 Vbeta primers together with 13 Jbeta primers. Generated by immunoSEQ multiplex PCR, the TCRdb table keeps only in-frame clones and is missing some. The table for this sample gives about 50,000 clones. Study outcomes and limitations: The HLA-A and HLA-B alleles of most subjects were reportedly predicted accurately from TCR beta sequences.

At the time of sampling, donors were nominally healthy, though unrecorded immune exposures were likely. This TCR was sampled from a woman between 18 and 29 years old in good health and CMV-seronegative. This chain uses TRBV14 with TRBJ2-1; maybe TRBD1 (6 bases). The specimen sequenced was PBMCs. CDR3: CASSQGAGDEQFF. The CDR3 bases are TGTGCCAGCAGCCAGGGGGCCGGGGATGAGCAGTTCTTC.